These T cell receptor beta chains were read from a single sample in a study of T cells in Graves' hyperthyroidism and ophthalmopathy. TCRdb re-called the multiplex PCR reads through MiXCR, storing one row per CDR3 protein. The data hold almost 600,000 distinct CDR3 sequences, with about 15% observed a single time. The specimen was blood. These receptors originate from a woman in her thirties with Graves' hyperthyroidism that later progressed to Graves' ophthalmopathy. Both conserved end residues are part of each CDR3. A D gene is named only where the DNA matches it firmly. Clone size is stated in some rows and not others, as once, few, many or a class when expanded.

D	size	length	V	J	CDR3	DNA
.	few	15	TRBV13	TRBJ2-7	CASSSLSGETYEQYF	TGTGCCAGCAGCTCTCTTTCGGGAGAAACCTACGAGCAGTACTTC
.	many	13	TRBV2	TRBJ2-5	CASSEESPATQYF	TGTGCCAGCAGTGAAGAGTCCCCCGCGACCCAGTACTTC
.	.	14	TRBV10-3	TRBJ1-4	CAISESVGNEKLFF	TGTGCCATCAGTGAGTCGGTCGGGAATGAAAAACTGTTTTTT
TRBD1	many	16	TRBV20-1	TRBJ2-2	CSAVQRDRGVPGELFF	TGCAGTGCCGTCCAAAGGGACAGGGGAGTTCCCGGGGAGCTGTTTTTT
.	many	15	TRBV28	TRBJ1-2	CASRPYGSRGYGYTF	TGTGCCAGCAGGCCTTACGGATCGAGGGGGTATGGCTACACCTTC
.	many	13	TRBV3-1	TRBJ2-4	CASSPDGQNIQYF	TGTGCCAGCAGCCCGGACGGACAAAACATTCAGTACTTC
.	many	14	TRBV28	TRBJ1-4	CASSLPGQVEKLFF	TGTGCCAGCAGCTTACCGGGGCAAGTTGAAAAACTGTTTTTT
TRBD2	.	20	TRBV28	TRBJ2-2	CASIRSLTSGRVRQAGELFF	TGTGCCAGCATACGAAGTCTAACTAGCGGGCGTGTCCGGCAGGCCGGGGAGCTGTTTTTT
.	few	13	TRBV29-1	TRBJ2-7	CSVGGYSSYEQYF	TGCAGCGTTGGGGGTTATAGCTCCTACGAGCAGTACTTC
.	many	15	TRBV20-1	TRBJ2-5	CSARDHGGSQETQYF	TGCAGTGCTAGAGATCATGGGGGGTCACAAGAGACCCAGTACTTC
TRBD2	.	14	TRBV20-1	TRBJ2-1	CSARLAGGYAEQFF	TGCAGTGCTAGGCTAGCGGGAGGGTACGCTGAGCAGTTCTTC
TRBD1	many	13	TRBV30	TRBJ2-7	CAWSAQTGDEQYF	TGTGCCTGGAGTGCCCAGACAGGGGACGAGCAGTACTTC
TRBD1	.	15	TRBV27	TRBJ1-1	CASRGGQGTRTEAFF	TGTGCCAGCAGGGGAGGACAGGGGACGAGGACTGAAGCTTTCTTT
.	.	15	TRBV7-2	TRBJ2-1	CASSLTTRLLNEQFF	TGTGCCAGCAGCTTGACGACTCGCTTGCTGAATGAGCAGTTCTTC
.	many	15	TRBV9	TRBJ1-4	CASSQGLTTNEKLFF	TGTGCCAGCAGTCAGGGGCTCACAACTAATGAAAAACTGTTTTTT
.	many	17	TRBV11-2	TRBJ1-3	CASSPHLAASSGNTIYF	TGTGCCAGCAGCCCGCATTTGGCCGCCAGCTCTGGAAACACCATATATTTT
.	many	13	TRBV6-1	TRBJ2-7	CASSELEGYEQYF	TGTGCCAGCAGTGAATTGGAGGGCTACGAGCAGTACTTC
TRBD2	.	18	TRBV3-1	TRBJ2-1	CASSQEGGGRTSYNEQFF	TGTGCCAGCAGCCAAGAAGGCGGCGGGAGAACATCCTACAATGAGCAGTTCTTC
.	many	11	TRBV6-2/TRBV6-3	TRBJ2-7	CATGIGNEQYF	TGTGCCACAGGGATCGGCAACGAGCAGTACTTC
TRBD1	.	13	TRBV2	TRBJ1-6	CASAGTENSPLHF	TGTGCCAGCGCCGGGACAGAAAATTCACCCCTCCACTTT
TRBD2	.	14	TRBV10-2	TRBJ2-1	CASSVSGSVGEQFF	TGCGCCAGCAGTGTTAGCGGGAGTGTTGGTGAGCAGTTCTTC
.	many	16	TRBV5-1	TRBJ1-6	CASSLGGFGAGSPLHF	TGCGCCAGCAGCTTGGGAGGGTTCGGGGCCGGATCACCCCTCCACTTT
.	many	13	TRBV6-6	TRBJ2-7	CASSYDYYYEQYF	TGTGCCAGCAGTTACGATTACTACTACGAGCAGTACTTC
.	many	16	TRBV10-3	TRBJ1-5	CAISELWQGDGQPQHF	TGTGCCATCAGTGAGCTTTGGCAGGGAGATGGCCAGCCCCAGCATTTT
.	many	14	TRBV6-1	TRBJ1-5	CASSEATSNQPQHF	TGTGCCAGCAGTGAAGCGACGAGCAATCAGCCCCAGCATTTT
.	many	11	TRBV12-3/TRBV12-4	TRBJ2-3	CASRLADTQYF	TGTGCCAGCAGGTTGGCGGATACGCAGTATTTT
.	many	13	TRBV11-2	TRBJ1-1	CASSFEGSTEAFF	TGTGCCAGCAGCTTCGAGGGTAGCACTGAAGCTTTCTTT
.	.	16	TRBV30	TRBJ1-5	CAWSVISGGGNQPQHF	TGTGCCTGGAGTGTAATTAGTGGAGGGGGCAATCAGCCCCAGCATTTT
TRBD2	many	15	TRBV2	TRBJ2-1	CASSPTSGRLDEQFF	TGTGCCAGCAGTCCGACTAGCGGGAGGTTGGATGAGCAGTTCTTC
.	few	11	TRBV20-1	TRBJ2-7	CSAMVPGEQYF	TGCAGTGCTATGGTCCCTGGGGAGCAGTACTTC
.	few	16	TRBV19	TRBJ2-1	CASSIWGPPPYNEQFF	TGTGCCAGTAGTATATGGGGACCACCACCCTACAATGAGCAGTTCTTC
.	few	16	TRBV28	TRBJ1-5	CASSLLRGLRDQPQHF	TGTGCCAGCAGTTTACTCAGGGGCCTTCGGGATCAGCCCCAGCATTTT
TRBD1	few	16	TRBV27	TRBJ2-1	CASRGQGWGVDNEQFF	TGTGCCAGCAGAGGACAGGGATGGGGGGTAGACAATGAGCAGTTCTTC
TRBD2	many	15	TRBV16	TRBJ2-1	CASSGLAGGTNEQFF	TGTGCCAGCAGCGGTCTAGCGGGAGGGACAAATGAGCAGTTCTTC
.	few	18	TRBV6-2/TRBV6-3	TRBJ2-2	CASSDPYLGGWDTGELFF	TGTGCCAGCAGCGACCCTTACTTAGGGGGTTGGGACACCGGGGAGCTGTTTTTT
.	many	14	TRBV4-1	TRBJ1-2	CASSHPEGVYGYTF	TGCGCCAGCAGCCACCCGGAGGGAGTTTATGGCTACACCTTC
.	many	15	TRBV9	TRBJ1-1	CASTGQGHPNTEAFF	TGTGCCAGCACCGGGCAGGGTCACCCGAACACTGAAGCTTTCTTT
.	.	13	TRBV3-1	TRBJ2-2	CASRVGPGGELFF	TGTGCCAGCAGAGTGGGCCCTGGAGGGGAGCTGTTTTTT
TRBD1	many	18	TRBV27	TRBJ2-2	CASSLSDRGYENTGELFF	TGTGCCAGCAGTTTATCGGACAGGGGGTATGAGAACACCGGGGAGCTGTTTTTT